This T cell receptor (beta chain) was sequenced during a study of TIL therapy for anti-PD-1-resistant metastatic lung cancer. Study at large: Patients had a median age of nearly 55 years (range about 38-85). Most patients had lung adenocarcinoma; a few tumors were EGFR-mutant, two ALK-rearranged; half smoked currently or formerly. Study-level findings and limits: Many TIL product clones were absent from baseline tumor, suggesting clonal contraction.

Stated time point: pre-treatment sample, taken before nivolumab and TIL therapy. Pleural nodules or supraclavicular lymph nodes made up most of the excised metastases sampled. Per germline, CDR1 DFQATT and CDR2 SNEGSKA (reference sequence). This CDR3 region has 11 residues. The ends were cut back, 6 bases at V and 1 base at J, with 6 bases in the middle. The libraries were made with immunoSEQ v3. Assay: immunoSEQ multiplex PCR; the TCRdb copy retains only in-frame clones and omits some. The sample consists of about 95,000 clones, 50% to 70% of them appearing once. This clone showed up many times. Its antigen is as yet unknown.

V is TRBV20-1 and J is TRBJ1-1, with D uncertain. The sequencing here drew on tumor tissue, taken at baseline. The receptor was derived from a person between 25 and 79 years old with non-small cell lung cancer. The CDR3 spells CSAKGNTEAFF. CDR3 nucleotide sequence: TGCAGTGCAAAGGGGAACACTGAAGCTTTCTTT.